Presented here are 22 T cell receptor beta chains from one specimen sequenced in a study of T-cell memory formation after mild COVID-19 (dated by TCRdb to the early 2020s). Library prep was done by 5' RACE. These reads were obtained on an Illumina NovaSeq 6000. Using fastp at Q25 and MiXCR, TCRdb reprocessed the public reads and kept productive beta chains. All rows with the same CDR3 protein become a single entry with the most common DNA and genes. The sample table lists 170,000 or so distinct CDR3 sequences, 20% to 25% of them with a count of one. The biggest ten clones account for under 25% of the sample. Sample: PBMCs or a T cell subset sorted from them (not recorded which). The receptors originated from an adult woman who had mild COVID-19 (a few samples of this study predate the infection). The sample titles of this study are shuffled in the database, so cell type and time point are left out; the donor was told from shared clones.

The V call is TRBV12-3 or TRBV12-4, the J call TRBJ2-7; no clear D. Trimming pared 3 bases from V and 2 bases from J, leaving 5 bases between. The CDR3 is 12 residues long. The CDR3 DNA sequence: TGTGCCAGCAGTTTTGGGCCCTACGAGCAGTACTTC. Protein: CASSFGPYEQYF.

In its sample, this clonotype was seen a few times. The CDR3 reads CASSQADTPLGYGYTF. In DNA form, the CDR3 reads TGCGCCAGCAGCCAAGCGGACACGCCTTTGGGCTATGGCTACACCTTC. The gene calls are TRBV4-1 and TRBJ1-2, with D possibly being TRBD1 (5 bases). The V gene's germline CDR1 is MGHRA and CDR2 YSYEKL. The CDR3 spans 16 residues. Trimming removed 1 base at V and 4 bases at J, with 16 bases between.

The rearrangement links TRBV18 to TRBJ2-1; 12 nucleotides agree with TRBD1. The trim removed 3 bases at V and 5 bases at J, leaving 5 bases unmatched. The CDR3 contains 16 residues. Per the germline V gene, CDR1 is KGHSH and CDR2 is LQKENI. In DNA, the CDR3 is TGTGCCAGCTCACCTTTCGGGACAGGGGGCCACAATGAGCAGTTCTTC. This gives the protein CASSPFGTGGHNEQFF.

A few counts support this clonotype. The chain joins TRBV4-1 to TRBJ2-1; 10 bases are shared with TRBD2. The CDR3 is 17 residues long. CDR1 is MGHRA, CDR2 YSYEKL, per germline. With V trimmed by 0 bases and J by 6 bases, 8 bases remained unmatched. The CDR3 reads CASSQEDVAGGVNEQFF. CDR3 nucleotide sequence: TGCGCCAGCAGCCAAGAGGATGTAGCGGGAGGTGTCAATGAGCAGTTCTTC.

The chain uses TRBV29-1 and TRBJ2-7; unclear D gene. Germline CDR1 SQVTM, CDR2 ANQGSEA. V lost 0 bases and J 5 bases, leaving 2 bases between the germline ends. This CDR3 comprises 10 residues. Here the CDR3 DNA reads TGCAGCGTTGAAGAAAACGAGCAGTACTTC. Amino acids: CSVEENEQYF.

The chain combines TRBV21-1 with TRBJ1-1; no DNA check was done on the table's D call, TRBD1. TRBV21-1 is termed a pseudogene. This CDR3 comprises 16 residues. The CDR3 bases are TGTGCCAGCAGCAAATCGGGACAGGGGGTGAACACTGAAGCTTTCTTT. It yields the protein CASSKSGQGVNTEAFF.

The V and J genes are TRBV7-3 and TRBJ2-1; D might be TRBD2 (6 bases). This CDR3 comprises 16 residues. Germline V CDR1 and CDR2: SGHTA, FQGTGA. The germline V and J ends were trimmed by 2 bases and 3 bases, with 14 bases remaining between them. The CDR3 sequence is CASSLWGSGDYNEQFF. The DNA of the CDR3 is TGTGCCAGCAGCTTATGGGGATCGGGAGACTACAATGAGCAGTTCTTC.

There are a few counts of this clonotype. The CDR3 here is CASSLAGTLTSGMGNEQFF. The CDR3 bases are TGTGCCAGCAGCTTAGCGGGGACCCTAACTAGCGGGATGGGAAATGAGCAGTTCTTC. The chain employs TRBV7-8 and TRBJ2-1, with 10 bases lining up with TRBD2. CDR1 and CDR2 (germline): SGHVS, FQNEAQ. Trimming at V came to 0 bases and at J to 7 bases, leaving 15 bases not matched to a gene. The CDR3 is 19 residues long.

This clonotype was recorded a few times. This chain uses TRBV4-1 with TRBJ2-1; tentative D call: TRBD1 (5 bases). Germline CDR1 MGHRA, CDR2 YSYEKL. V lost 4 bases, J lost 2 bases, and 15 bases lay in between. This CDR3 spans 16 amino acids. Here the CDR3 DNA reads TGCGCCAGCAGCCCCCAGGGCCTCACCCCCTACAATGAGCAGTTCTTC. Its protein product is CASSPQGLTPYNEQFF.

The sample holds a few counts of this clonotype. This sequence joins TRBV9 and TRBJ1-5, with a weak D call TRBD1 (6 bases). This CDR3 is 16 amino acids long. Trimming cost V 2 bases and J 2 bases, with 14 bases left between them. Germline CDR1 SGDLS, CDR2 YYNGEE. The CDR3 sequence: CASSVDTGYGNQPQHF. The CDR3 DNA reads TGTGCCAGCAGCGTGGACACAGGGTACGGCAATCAGCCCCAGCATTTT.

This clonotype was detected a few times. This chain uses TRBV5-1 with TRBJ1-4, with TRBD1 matching 8 bases. There are 16 residues in the CDR3. Germline V lookup: CDR1 SGHRS, CDR2 YFSETQ. Trimming removed 4 bases from V and 7 bases from J; junction bases left unmatched: 12. CDR3 bases: TGCGCCAGCAGCCCGGAACAGGGGGAATGGACTGAAAAACTGTTTTTT. It specifies CASSPEQGEWTEKLFF.

The chain employs TRBV20-1 and TRBJ2-3; 8 positions match TRBD2. This CDR3 contains 16 residues. Germline CDR1 DFQATT, CDR2 SNEGSKA (reference sequence). V dropped 2 bases and J dropped 2; count of bases not matched to a gene: 9. In nucleotides, the CDR3 is TGCAGTGCTAGACCATCTAGCGGGCTGACCACAGATACGCAGTATTTT. Residues: CSARPSSGLTTDTQYF.

This clonotype has a handful of counts. The CDR3 DNA reads TGTGCCAGCAGCATGACTAGCGGGGGTTCCTACGAGCAGTACTTC. As protein: CASSMTSGGSYEQYF. The rearrangement links TRBV7-6 to TRBJ2-7, with 12 bases aligning to TRBD2. CDR1 and CDR2 from the germline V gene are SGHVS and FNYEAQ. The CDR3 contains 15 residues. Trimming removed 5 bases from V and 1 base from J; junction bases left unmatched: 3.

The chain combines TRBV4-1 with TRBJ2-7; the D is unclear. Germline V lookup: CDR1 MGHRA, CDR2 YSYEKL. The CDR3 runs to 14 residues. Between the trimmed V and J ends, which lost 1 base and 2 bases, there was a span of 9 bases. The CDR3 loop is CASSQADRAYEQYF. The CDR3 DNA reads TGCGCCAGCAGCCAAGCGGACCGGGCCTACGAGCAGTACTTC.

This clonotype was observed a handful of times. The chain's CDR3 is CASSHRGTFYEQYF. The CDR3 nucleotides are TGTGCCAGCAGCCACAGGGGGACCTTCTACGAGCAGTACTTC. The chain employs TRBV6-5 and TRBJ2-7, with 8 bases lining up with TRBD1. This CDR3 comprises 14 residues. The V segment lost 6 bases and the J segment 3 bases; nucleotides outside the gene matches: 7. From germline, CDR1 is MNHEY and CDR2 SVGAGI.

The chain has TRBV7-9 and TRBJ2-5, with D possibly TRBD2 on 6 matching bases. Germline V lookup: CDR1 SEHNR, CDR2 FQNEAQ (reference sequence). The CDR3 covers 14 residues. Trimming cost V 7 bases and J 3 bases, with 15 bases left between them. This chain's CDR3 is CASTLGAGKETQYF. CDR3 bases: TGTGCCAGCACCCTAGGAGCGGGTAAAGAGACCCAGTACTTC.

This chain joins TRBV30 and TRBJ2-3; 8 bases line up with TRBD2. The CDR3 runs to 16 residues. Losses at the gene ends were 2 bases for V and 2 bases for J; bases not matched to a gene: 9. Per germline, CDR1 GTSNPN and CDR2 SVGIG (reference sequence). CDR3 region: CAWSPFSGVSTDTQYF. CDR3 in DNA: TGTGCCTGGAGTCCGTTTAGCGGGGTTTCCACAGATACGCAGTATTTT.

The genes are TRBV5-6 and TRBJ1-2, with D perhaps TRBD1 (5 bases). Germline V lookup: CDR1 SGHDT, CDR2 YYEEEE. There are 14 residues in the CDR3. With 2 bases removed from V and 3 bases from J, the gap between germline ends came to 11 bases. The CDR3 DNA follows: TGTGCCAGCAGCTTCTTCCGGGGCCACTATGGCTACACCTTC. Protein sequence: CASSFFRGHYGYTF. The variable domain in full, completed from reference TRBV5-6 and TRBJ1-2, reads DAGVTQSPTHLIKTRGQQVTLRCSPKSGHDTVSWYQQALGQGPQFIFQYYEEEERQRGNFPDRFSGHQFPNYSSELNVNALLLGDSALYLCASSFFRGHYGYTFGSGTRLTVV.

This clonotype was found a few times. V and J are TRBV7-9 and TRBJ2-1; D remains unclear. The CDR3 spans 13 residues. Germline lookup yields CDR1 SEHNR and CDR2 FQNEAQ (reference sequence). Trimming shortened V by 0 bases and J by 7 bases, and 7 bases separated the two germline ends. Written as DNA, the CDR3 is TGTGCCAGCAGCTTAGCGATAGGGAATGAGCAGTTCTTC. This sequence encodes CASSLAIGNEQFF.

This clonotype appeared many times. This sequence joins TRBV7-8 and TRBJ2-5, with 8 bases that match TRBD2. V dropped 6 bases and J dropped 2; count of bases not matched to a gene: 14. The germline CDR1 and CDR2 sequences are SGHVS and FQNEAQ. This CDR3 comprises 17 residues. The CDR3 loop reads CASSDPSGPTVQETQYF. The CDR3 DNA is TGTGCCAGCAGTGATCCTAGCGGGCCGACGGTTCAAGAGACCCAGTACTTC.

The genes are TRBV27 and TRBJ1-2; D call uncertain. CDR3 length equals 12 residues. Germline V lookup: CDR1 MNHEY, CDR2 SMNVEV (reference sequence). V gave up 6 bases and J gave up 11 bases, with 16 bases separating them. CDR3 in amino acids: CASRGNELGYTF. The CDR3 DNA is TGTGCCAGCAGGGGAAACGAGTTGGGTTACACCTTC.

This clonotype was seen only a few times. This chain links TRBV7-6 with TRBJ2-7; 8 bases agree with TRBD2. V shed 6 bases and J 0 bases; nucleotides not matched to a gene: 7. This CDR3 is 15 amino acids long. Per germline, CDR1 SGHVS and CDR2 FNYEAQ. In nucleotides, the CDR3 is TGTGCCAGCAGTCGGGGGGGCTTTCCCTCCTACGAGCAGTACTTC. It specifies CASSRGGFPSYEQYF.